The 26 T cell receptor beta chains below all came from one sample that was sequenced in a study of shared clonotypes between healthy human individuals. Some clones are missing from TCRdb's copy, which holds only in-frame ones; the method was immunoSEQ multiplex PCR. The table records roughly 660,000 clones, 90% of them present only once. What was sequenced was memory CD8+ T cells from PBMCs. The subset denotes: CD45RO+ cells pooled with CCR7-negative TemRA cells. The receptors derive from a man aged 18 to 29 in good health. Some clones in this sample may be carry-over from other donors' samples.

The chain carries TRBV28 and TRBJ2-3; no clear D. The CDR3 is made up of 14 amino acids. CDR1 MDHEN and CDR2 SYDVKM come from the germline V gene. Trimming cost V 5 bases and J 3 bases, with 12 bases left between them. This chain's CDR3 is CASSTPRVTDTQYF. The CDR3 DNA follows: TGTGCCAGCAGTACCCCCCGGGTTACAGATACGCAGTATTTT.

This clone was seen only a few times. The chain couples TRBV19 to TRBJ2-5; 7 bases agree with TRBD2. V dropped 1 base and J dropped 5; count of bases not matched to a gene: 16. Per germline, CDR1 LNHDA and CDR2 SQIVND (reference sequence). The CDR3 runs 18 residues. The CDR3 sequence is CASSIAVLASGKEETQYF. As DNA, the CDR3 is TGTGCCAGTAGTATAGCAGTCCTGGCTAGCGGAAAGGAGGAGACCCAGTACTTC.

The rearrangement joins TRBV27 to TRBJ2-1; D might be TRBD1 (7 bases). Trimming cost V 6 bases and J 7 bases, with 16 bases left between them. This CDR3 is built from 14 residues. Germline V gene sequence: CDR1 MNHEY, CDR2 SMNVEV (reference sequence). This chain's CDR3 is CASSGQEGVNEQFF. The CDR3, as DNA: TGTGCCAGCAGCGGACAGGAGGGAGTTAATGAGCAGTTCTTC.

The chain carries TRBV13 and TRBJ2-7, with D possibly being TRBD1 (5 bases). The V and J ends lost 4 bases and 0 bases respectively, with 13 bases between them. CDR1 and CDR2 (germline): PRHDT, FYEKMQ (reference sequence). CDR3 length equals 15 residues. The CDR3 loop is CASSWRQFSSYEQYF. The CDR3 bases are TGTGCCAGCAGCTGGCGACAGTTTAGCTCCTACGAGCAGTACTTC. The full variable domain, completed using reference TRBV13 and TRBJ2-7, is AAGVIQSPRHLIKEKRETATLKCYPIPRHDTVYWYQQGPGQDPQFLISFYEKMQSDKGSIPDRFSAQQFSDYHSELNMSSLELGDSALYFCASSWRQFSSYEQYFGPGTRLTVT.

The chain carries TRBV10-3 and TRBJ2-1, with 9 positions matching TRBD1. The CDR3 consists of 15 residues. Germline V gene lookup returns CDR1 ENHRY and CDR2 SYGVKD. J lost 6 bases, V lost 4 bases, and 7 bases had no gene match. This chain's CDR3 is CAISGTGGSGNEQFF. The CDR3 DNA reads TGTGCCATCAGTGGAACAGGGGGCTCGGGCAATGAGCAGTTCTTC.

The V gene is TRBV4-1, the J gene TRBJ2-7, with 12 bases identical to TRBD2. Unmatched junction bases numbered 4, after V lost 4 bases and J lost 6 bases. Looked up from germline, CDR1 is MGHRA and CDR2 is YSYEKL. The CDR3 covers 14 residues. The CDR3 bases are TGCGCCAGCAGCCCAATACTAGCGGGGGGCGAGCAGTACTTC. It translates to CASSPILAGGEQYF.

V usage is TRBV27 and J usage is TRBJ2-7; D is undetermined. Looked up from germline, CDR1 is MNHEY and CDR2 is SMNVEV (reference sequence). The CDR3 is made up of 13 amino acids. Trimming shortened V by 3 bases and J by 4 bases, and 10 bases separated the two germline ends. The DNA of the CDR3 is TGTGCCAGCAGTTTTGCAGTGAATTACGAGCAGTACTTC. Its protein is CASSFAVNYEQYF.

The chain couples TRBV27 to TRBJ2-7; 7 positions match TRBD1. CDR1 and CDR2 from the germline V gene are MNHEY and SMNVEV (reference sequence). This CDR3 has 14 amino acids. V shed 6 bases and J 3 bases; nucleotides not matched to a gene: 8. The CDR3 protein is CASRLLGTDYEQYF. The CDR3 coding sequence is TGTGCCAGCAGACTCCTCGGGACAGACTACGAGCAGTACTTC.

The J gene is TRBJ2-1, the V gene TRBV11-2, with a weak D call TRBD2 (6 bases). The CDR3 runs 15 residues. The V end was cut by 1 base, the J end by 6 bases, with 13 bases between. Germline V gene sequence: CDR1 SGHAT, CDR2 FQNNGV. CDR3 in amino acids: CASSLVGLRSNEQFF. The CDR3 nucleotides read TGTGCCAGCAGCTTAGTGGGACTCAGATCCAATGAGCAGTTCTTC.

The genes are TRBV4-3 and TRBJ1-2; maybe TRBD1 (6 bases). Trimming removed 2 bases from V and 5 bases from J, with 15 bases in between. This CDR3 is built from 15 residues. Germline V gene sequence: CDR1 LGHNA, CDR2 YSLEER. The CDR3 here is CASSQPGTPGYGYTF. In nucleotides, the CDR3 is TGCGCCAGCAGCCAACCTGGGACACCCGGATATGGCTACACCTTC.

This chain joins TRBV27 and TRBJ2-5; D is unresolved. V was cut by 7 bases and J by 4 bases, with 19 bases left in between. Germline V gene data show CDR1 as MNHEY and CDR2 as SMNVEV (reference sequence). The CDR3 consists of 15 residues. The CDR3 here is CASTPSNPQLETQYF. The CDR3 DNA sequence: TGTGCCAGCACCCCTTCGAACCCTCAGCTAGAGACCCAGTACTTC.

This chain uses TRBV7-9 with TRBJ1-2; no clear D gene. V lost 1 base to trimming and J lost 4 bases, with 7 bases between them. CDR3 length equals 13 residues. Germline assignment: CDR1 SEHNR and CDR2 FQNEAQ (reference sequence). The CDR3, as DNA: TGTGCCAGCAGCTTAGAGGCGGGCTATGGCTACACCTTC. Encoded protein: CASSLEAGYGYTF.

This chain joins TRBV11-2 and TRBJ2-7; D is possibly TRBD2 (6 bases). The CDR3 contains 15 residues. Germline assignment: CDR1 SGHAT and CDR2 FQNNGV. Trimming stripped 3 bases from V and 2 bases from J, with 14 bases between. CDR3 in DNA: TGTGCCAGCAGCTTCTCTGCGGGACTCACCTACGAGCAGTACTTC. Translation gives CASSFSAGLTYEQYF. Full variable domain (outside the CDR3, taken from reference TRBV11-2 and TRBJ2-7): EAGVAQSPRYKIIEKRQSVAFWCNPISGHATLYWYQQILGQGPKLLIQFQNNGVVDDSQLPKDRFSAERLKGVDSTLKIQPAKLEDSAVYLCASSFSAGLTYEQYFGPGTRLTVT.

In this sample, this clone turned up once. The CDR3 loop reads CASSSLGASGANVLTF. In DNA, the CDR3 is TGTGCCAGCAGCTCTCTTGGGGCCTCTGGGGCCAACGTCCTGACTTTC. The V and J genes are TRBV7-8 and TRBJ2-6; D may be TRBD1 (5 bases). This CDR3 region has 16 residues. Trimming cost V 4 bases and J 0 bases, with 10 bases left between them. Germline V gene data show CDR1 as SGHVS and CDR2 as FQNEAQ. Full variable domain (missing parts from reference TRBV7-8 and TRBJ2-6): GAGVSQSPRYKVAKRGQDVALRCDPISGHVSLFWYQQALGQGPEFLTYFQNEAQLDKSGLPSDRFFAERPEGSVSTLKIQRTQQEDSAVYLCASSSLGASGANVLTFGAGSRLTVL.

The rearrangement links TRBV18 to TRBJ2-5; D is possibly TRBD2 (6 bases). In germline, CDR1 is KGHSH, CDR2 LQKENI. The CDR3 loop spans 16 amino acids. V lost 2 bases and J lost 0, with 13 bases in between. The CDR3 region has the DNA TGTGCCAGCTCACCAGGAGGGGCCCTGTACCAAGAGACCCAGTACTTC. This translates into CASSPGGALYQETQYF.

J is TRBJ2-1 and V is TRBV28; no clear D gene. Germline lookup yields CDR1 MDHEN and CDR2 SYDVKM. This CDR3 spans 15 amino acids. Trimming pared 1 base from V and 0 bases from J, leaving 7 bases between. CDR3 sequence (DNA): TGTGCCAGCAGTTTATCCCAGGACTCCTACAATGAGCAGTTCTTC. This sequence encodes CASSLSQDSYNEQFF.

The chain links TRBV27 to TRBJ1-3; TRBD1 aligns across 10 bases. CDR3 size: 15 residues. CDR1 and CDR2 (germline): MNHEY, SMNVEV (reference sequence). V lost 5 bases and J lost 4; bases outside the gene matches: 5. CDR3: CASSQDRGPGNTIYF. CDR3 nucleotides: TGTGCCAGCAGTCAAGACAGGGGGCCCGGAAACACCATATATTTT.

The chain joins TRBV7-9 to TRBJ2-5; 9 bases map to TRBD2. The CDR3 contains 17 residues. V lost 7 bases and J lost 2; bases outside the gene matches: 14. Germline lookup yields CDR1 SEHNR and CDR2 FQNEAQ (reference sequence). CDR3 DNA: TGTGCCAGCAACCTCCCCAGGCAGCTAGCGGGGCAAGAGACCCAGTACTTC. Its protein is CASNLPRQLAGQETQYF.

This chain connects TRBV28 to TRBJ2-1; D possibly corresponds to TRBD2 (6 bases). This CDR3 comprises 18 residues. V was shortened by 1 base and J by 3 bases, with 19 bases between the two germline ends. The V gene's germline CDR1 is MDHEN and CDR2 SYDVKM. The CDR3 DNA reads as TGTGCCAGCAGTTTATCCCGTCGGACTATTGGTATCTACAATGAGCAGTTCTTC. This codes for CASSLSRRTIGIYNEQFF.

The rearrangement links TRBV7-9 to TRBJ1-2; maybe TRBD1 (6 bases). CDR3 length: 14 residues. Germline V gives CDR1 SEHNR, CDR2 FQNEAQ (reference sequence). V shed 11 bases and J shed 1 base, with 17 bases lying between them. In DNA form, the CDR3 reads TGTGCCGGTTTGGGGGACACCTATAACTATGGCTACACCTTC. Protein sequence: CAGLGDTYNYGYTF. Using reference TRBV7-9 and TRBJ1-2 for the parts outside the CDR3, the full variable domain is DTGVSQNPRHKITKRGQNVTFRCDPISEHNRLYWYRQTLGQGPEFLTYFQNEAQLEKSRLLSDRFSAERPKGSFSTLEIQRTEQGDSAMYLCAGLGDTYNYGYTFGSGTRLTVV.

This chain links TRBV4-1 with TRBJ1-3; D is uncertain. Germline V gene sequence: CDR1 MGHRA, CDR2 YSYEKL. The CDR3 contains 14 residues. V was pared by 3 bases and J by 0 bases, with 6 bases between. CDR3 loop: CASSHRVSGNTIYF. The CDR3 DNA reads TGCGCCAGCAGCCATCGCGTCTCTGGAAACACCATATATTTT.

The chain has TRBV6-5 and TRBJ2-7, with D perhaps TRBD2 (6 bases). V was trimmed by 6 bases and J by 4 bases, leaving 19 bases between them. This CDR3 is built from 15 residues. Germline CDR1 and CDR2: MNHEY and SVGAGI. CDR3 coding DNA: TGTGCCAGCAGACTTGGGACTGGACAAAAATACGAGCAGTACTTC. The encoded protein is CASRLGTGQKYEQYF.

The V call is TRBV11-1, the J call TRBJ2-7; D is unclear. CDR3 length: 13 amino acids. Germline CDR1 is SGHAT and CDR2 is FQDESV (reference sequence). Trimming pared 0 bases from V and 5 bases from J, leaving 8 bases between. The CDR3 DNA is TGTGCCAGCAGCTTAGCCCAGAACCACGAGCAGTACTTC. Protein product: CASSLAQNHEQYF. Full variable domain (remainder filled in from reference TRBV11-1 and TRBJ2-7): EAEVAQSPRYKITEKSQAVAFWCDPISGHATLYWYRQILGQGPELLVQFQDESVVDDSQLPKDRFSAERLKGVDSTLKIQPAELGDSAMYLCASSLAQNHEQYFGPGTRLTVT.

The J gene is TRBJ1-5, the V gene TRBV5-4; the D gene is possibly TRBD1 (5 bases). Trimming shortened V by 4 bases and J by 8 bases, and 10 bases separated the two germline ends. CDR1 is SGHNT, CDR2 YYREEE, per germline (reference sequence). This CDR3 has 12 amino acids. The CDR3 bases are TGTGCCAGCAGCCCCGGGGGAGAGCCCCAGCATTTT. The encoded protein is CASSPGGEPQHF.

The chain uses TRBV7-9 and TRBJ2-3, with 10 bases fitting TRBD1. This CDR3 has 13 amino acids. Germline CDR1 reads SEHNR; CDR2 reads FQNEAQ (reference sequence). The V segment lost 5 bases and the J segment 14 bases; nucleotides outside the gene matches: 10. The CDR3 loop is CASSPESGQGMYF. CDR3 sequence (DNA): TGTGCCAGCAGCCCTGAATCGGGACAGGGGATGTATTTT.

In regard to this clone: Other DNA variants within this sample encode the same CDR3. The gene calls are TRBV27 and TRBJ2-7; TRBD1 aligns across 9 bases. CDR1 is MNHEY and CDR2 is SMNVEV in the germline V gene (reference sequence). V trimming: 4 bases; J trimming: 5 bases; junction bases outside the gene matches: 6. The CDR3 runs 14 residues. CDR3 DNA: TGTGCCAGCAGTTCAAGGACAGGGGTAAACGAGCAGTACTTC. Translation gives CASSSRTGVNEQYF.